The 9 T cell receptor beta chains below all came from one sample that was sequenced in a study of Ad26.COV2.S vaccination and SARS-CoV-2 variants. Treatment specified: some 20 received Ad26.COV2.S at low or high dose, single or two shots; roughly five received placebo; per-sample allocation not given. Repertoires come from day 63 after the first vaccine or placebo injection. Assay used: immunoSEQ multiplex PCR; TCRdb lists only in-frame clones, some missing. This sample has more than 400,000 clones, with around 91% found just once. The source was peripheral blood, collected in a trial of Ad26.COV2.S vaccine versus placebo. These receptors all stem from a person aged 18-65 years who received the Ad26.COV2.S COVID-19 vaccine or a placebo.

The rearrangement joins TRBV9 to TRBJ2-1; D unclear. V was shortened by 0 bases and J by 0 bases, with 7 bases between the two germline ends. Germline CDR1 and CDR2: SGDLS and YYNGEE. The CDR3 contains 15 residues. This CDR3 is CASSVVGSSYNEQFF. DNA of the CDR3: TGTGCCAGCAGCGTAGTGGGAAGCTCCTACAATGAGCAGTTCTTC.

In DNA, the CDR3 is TGTGCCAGCAGTACCCGACAGAACCTTGGCTACACCTTC. Amino acid sequence: CASSTRQNLGYTF. The rearrangement joins TRBV12-3 or TRBV12-4 to TRBJ1-2, with a tentative D call TRBD1 (5 bases). The V and J ends lost 5 bases and 7 bases respectively, with 14 bases between them. The CDR3 is 13 residues long.

The chain carries TRBV21-1 and TRBJ2-3. TRBV21-1 represents a pseudogene. This CDR3 comprises 15 residues. The CDR3 DNA is TGTGCCAGCAGCAAAGTGAGGGGATGTGCGGATACGCAGTATTTT. This sequence encodes CASSKVRGCADTQYF.

The rearrangement uses TRBV28 and TRBJ2-7; perhaps TRBD1 as D (5 bases). The germline V gene encodes CDR1 MDHEN and CDR2 SYDVKM. This CDR3 region has 13 residues. V was shortened by 10 bases and J by 6 bases, with 19 bases between the two germline ends. CDR3 nucleotide sequence: TGTGCCACCAAGACAGTCCCTACATCCGAGCAGTACTTC. It encodes CATKTVPTSEQYF. Looking up the rest from reference TRBV28 and TRBJ2-7 gives the full variable domain: DVKVTQSSRYLVKRTGEKVFLECVQDMDHENMFWYRQDPGLGLRLIYFSYDVKMKEKGDIPEGYSVSREKKERFSLILESASTNQTSMYLCATKTVPTSEQYFGPGTRLTVT.

This chain connects TRBV2 to TRBJ2-1; D is undetermined. The germline V gene has CDR1 SNHLY and CDR2 FYNNEI. Trimming shortened V by 8 bases and J by 0 bases, and 11 bases separated the two germline ends. The CDR3 covers 14 residues. The CDR3 bases are TGTGCCAGCTGGGTGGGCCGCTCCTACAATGAGCAGTTCTTC. This encodes CASWVGRSYNEQFF.

The chain joins TRBV9 to TRBJ2-1; possibly TRBD1 or TRBD2 for D (5 bases each). The CDR3 loop spans 15 amino acids. CDR1 is SGDLS, CDR2 YYNGEE, per germline. V was trimmed by 3 bases and J by 0 bases, leaving 10 bases between them. CDR3 nucleotide sequence: TGTGCCAGCAGCGAACCAGGGAGCTCCTACAATGAGCAGTTCTTC. Its translation is CASSEPGSSYNEQFF.

The chain carries TRBV5-1 and TRBJ2-2; possible D gene TRBD1, 6 bases. Germline V CDR1 and CDR2: SGHRS, YFSETQ. V dropped 4 bases and J dropped 5 bases, with 9 bases sitting between them. This CDR3 is 13 amino acids long. Here the CDR3 reads CASSITGTGELFF. The CDR3, as DNA: TGCGCCAGCAGCATTACAGGGACCGGGGAGCTGTTTTTT.

The rearrangement joins TRBV7-2 to TRBJ2-6; D might be TRBD2 (5 bases). The ends were cut back, 1 base at V and 0 bases at J, with 7 bases in the middle. Germline V gene lookup returns CDR1 SGHTA and CDR2 FQGNSA. The CDR3 spans 16 residues. CDR3 DNA: TGTGCCAGCAGCTTAGGTCGGGGCTCTGGGGCCAACGTCCTGACTTTC. Translated: CASSLGRGSGANVLTF.

This chain connects TRBV7-2 to TRBJ2-2; 8 bases are a match to TRBD1. The CDR3 has 16 amino acids. Germline V gives CDR1 SGHTA, CDR2 FQGNSA. The V gene end was trimmed by 4 bases and the J gene end by 4 bases; junction bases not matched to a gene: 8. The CDR3 DNA is TGTGCCAGCAGCTCTCATCGACAGGGGTTCACCGGGGAGCTGTTTTTT. Encoded protein: CASSSHRQGFTGELFF.